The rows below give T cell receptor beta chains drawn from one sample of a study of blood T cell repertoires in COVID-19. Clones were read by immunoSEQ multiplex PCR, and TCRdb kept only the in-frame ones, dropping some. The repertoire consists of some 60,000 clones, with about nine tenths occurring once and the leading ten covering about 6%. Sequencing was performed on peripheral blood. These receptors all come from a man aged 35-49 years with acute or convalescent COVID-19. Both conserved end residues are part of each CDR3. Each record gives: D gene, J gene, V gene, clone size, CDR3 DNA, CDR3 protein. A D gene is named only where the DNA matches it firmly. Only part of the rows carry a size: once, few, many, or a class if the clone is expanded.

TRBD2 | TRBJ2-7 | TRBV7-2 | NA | TGTGCCAGCAGCTTGCCGGGACTAGCGACTTACGAGCAGTACTTC | CASSLPGLATYEQYF
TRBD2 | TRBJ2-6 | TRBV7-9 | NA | TGTGCCAGCAGCTTGGGCGGGAGTTCTGGGGCCAACGTCCTGACTTTC | CASSLGGSSGANVLTF
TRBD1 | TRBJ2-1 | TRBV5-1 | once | TGCGCCAGCAGCTTGGTGGACAGGGCAGATGAGCAGTTCTTC | CASSLVDRADEQFF
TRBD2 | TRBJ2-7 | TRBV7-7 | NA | TGTGCCAGCAGCCGGGGACTAGCGGGAGGGTCCTACGAGCAGTACTTC | CASSRGLAGGSYEQYF
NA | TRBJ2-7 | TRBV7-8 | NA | TGTGCCAGCAGCTTAGTAACAATGCCTTACGAGCAGTACTTC | CASSLVTMPYEQYF
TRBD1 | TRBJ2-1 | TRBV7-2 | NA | TGTGCCAGCAGCACGGAGACAGGGCCAGTCAATGAGCAGTTCTTC | CASSTETGPVNEQFF
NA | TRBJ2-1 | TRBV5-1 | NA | TGCGCCAGCAGCTCAGATCCAGGGGCTTTCTACAATGAGCAGTTCTTC | CASSSDPGAFYNEQFF
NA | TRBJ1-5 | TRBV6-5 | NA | TGTGCCAGCAGTTACTCCCCGGGTGGTCAGCCCCAGCATTTT | CASSYSPGGQPQHF
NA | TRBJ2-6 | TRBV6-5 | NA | TGTGCCAGCAGTTCCAGATACTCTGGGGCCAACGTCCTGACTTTC | CASSSRYSGANVLTF
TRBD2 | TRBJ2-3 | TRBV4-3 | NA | TGCGCCAGCAGCCAAGAAGAGGCTAGCGGGAGTATTCCCCGATACTACACAGATACGCAGTATTTT | CASSQEEASGSIPRYYTDTQYF
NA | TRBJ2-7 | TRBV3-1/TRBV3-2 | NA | TGTGCCAGCAGCATCCCGGGACAAATCTACGAGCAGTACTTC | CASSIPGQIYEQYF
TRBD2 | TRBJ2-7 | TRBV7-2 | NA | TGTGCCAGCAGCTTAGCACTAGCGGGAAGGTCCGAGCAGTACTTC | CASSLALAGRSEQYF
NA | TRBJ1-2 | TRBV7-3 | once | TGTGCCAGCAGCCCAACGAGGGGGATAGGCTATGGCTACACCTTC | CASSPTRGIGYGYTF